This TCR beta chain originates from a study of control samples from healthy donors and cancer patients. TCRdb's table, derived via immunoSEQ multiplex PCR, lists solely in-frame clones and lacks some. The sample holds roughly 370,000 clones, approximately 90% seen once. V was shortened by 0 bases and J by 6 bases, with 20 bases between the two germline ends. Germline V lookup: CDR1 MGHRA, CDR2 YSYEKL. The CDR3 contains 17 residues. The source of this sequence is a man in his forties with head and neck cancer. The chain uses TRBV4-1 and TRBJ1-1, with D unresolved. The sequenced sample was PBMCs. This CDR3 is CASSQDGSSTYSAEAFF. The CDR3 DNA follows: TGCGCCAGCAGCCAAGACGGCTCTTCCACATACAGCGCTGAAGCTTTCTTT.